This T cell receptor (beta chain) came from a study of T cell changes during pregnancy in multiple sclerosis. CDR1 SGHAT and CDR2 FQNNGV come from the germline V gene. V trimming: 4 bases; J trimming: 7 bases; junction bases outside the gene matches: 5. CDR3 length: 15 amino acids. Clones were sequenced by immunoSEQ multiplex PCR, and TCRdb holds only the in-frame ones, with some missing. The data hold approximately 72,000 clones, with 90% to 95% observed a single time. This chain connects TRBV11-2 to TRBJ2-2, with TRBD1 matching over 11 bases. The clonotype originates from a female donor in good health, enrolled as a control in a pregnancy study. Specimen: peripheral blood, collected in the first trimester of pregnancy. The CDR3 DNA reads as TGTGCCAGCAGCTCTGGACAGGGGGCAATCGGGGAGCTGTTTTTT. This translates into CASSSGQGAIGELFF.